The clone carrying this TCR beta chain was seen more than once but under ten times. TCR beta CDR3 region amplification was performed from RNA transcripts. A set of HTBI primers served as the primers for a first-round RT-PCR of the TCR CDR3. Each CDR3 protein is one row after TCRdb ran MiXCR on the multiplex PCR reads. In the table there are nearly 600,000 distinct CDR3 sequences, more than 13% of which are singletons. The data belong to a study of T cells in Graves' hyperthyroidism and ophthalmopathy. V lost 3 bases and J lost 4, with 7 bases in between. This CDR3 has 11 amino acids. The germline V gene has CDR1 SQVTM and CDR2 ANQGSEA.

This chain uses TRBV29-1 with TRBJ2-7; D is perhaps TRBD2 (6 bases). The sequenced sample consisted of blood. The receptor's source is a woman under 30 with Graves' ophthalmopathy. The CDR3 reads CSVDSGYEQYF. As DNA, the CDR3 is TGCAGCGTTGATAGCGGTTACGAGCAGTACTTC.